This T cell receptor (beta chain) was obtained from a study of blood T cell repertoires in COVID-19. Whole-study context: There were acute and convalescent COVID-19 samples, and they came from the United States, Italy and Spain. Sources were T cells, B-cell-depleted T cells, or PBMCs; the material itself was cDNA or gDNA.

The CDR3 has 15 amino acids. Germline lookup yields CDR1 SGHDT and CDR2 YYEEEE. The V end was cut by 2 bases, the J end by 0 bases, with 11 bases between. In the authors' workflow: By means of reference gene primer amplification, nucleated cell counts were estimated. Profiled with immunoSEQ multiplex PCR; TCRdb holds only in-frame clones, not every one. That table furnishes V, J and clone size, whereas the DNA furnished D and trimming. The sample has more than 110,000 clones, about 84% seen once; the top ten hold approximately 9.5%. The chain employs TRBV5-6 and TRBJ2-5; possible D gene TRBD2, 6 bases. This clonotype was sampled from an elderly woman in a cohort sampled during active or convalescent COVID-19. Sequenced: peripheral blood. CDR3 residues: CASSFSGEYQETQYF. CDR3 DNA sequence: TGTGCCAGCAGCTTCTCGGGGGAGTACCAAGAGACCCAGTACTTC.